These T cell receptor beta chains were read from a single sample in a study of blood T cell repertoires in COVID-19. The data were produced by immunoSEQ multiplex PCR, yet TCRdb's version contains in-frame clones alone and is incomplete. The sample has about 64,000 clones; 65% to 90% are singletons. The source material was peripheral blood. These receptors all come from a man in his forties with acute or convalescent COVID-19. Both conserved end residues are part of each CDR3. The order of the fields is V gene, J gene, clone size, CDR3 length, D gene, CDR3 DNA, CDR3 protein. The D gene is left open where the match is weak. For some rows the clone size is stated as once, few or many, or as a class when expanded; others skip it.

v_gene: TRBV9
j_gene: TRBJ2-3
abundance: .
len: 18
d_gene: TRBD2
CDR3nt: TGTGCCAGCAGCGTAGGTCCATTTTCCGGGGGGATAGGGGATACGCAGTATTTT
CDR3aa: CASSVGPFSGGIGDTQYF

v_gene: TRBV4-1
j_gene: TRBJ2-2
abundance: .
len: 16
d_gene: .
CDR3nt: TGCGCCAGCAGACTTGACGGAACCCGAGGGCCCGGGGAGCTGTTTTTT
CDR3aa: CASRLDGTRGPGELFF

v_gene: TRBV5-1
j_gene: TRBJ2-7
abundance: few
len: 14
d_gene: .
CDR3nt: TGCGCCAGCAGCCCGAAACCACAGGGCTACGAGCAGTACTTC
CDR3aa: CASSPKPQGYEQYF

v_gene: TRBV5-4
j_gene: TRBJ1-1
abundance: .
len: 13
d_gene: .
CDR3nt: TGTGCCAGCAGCCTCCCCAGGGCCGGTGAAGCTTTCTTT
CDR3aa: CASSLPRAGEAFF

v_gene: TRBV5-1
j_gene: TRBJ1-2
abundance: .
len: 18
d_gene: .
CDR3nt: TGCGCCAGCAGCTTATCTGGAGACAGATACTCAACTAACTATGGCTACACCTTC
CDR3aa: CASSLSGDRYSTNYGYTF

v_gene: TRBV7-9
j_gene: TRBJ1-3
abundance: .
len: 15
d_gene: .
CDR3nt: TGTGCCAGCAGCCAGTCAGGCGACTCTGGAAACACCATATATTTT
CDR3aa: CASSQSGDSGNTIYF

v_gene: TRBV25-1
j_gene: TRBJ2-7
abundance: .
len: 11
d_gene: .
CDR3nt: TGTGCCAGCCGGACAGCCTACGAGCAGTACTTC
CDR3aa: CASRTAYEQYF

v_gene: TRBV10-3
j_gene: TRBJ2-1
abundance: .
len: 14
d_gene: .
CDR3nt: TGTGCCATCAGTATCAGGGATTCCTACAATGAGCAGTTCTTC
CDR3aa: CAISIRDSYNEQFF

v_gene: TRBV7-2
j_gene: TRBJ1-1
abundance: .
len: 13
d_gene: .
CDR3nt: TGTGCCAGCAGCGCCCACTCGAACACTGAAGCTTTCTTT
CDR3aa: CASSAHSNTEAFF

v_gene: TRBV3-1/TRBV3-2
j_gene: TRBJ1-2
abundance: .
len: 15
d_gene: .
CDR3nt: TGTGCCAGCAGCCACCCCGGGGGGGTTAACTATGGCTACACCTTC
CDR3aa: CASSHPGGVNYGYTF

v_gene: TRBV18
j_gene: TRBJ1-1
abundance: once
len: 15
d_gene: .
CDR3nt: TGTGCCAGCTCTGGGATGGGGCAGCCGAACACTGAAGCTTTCTTT
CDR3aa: CASSGMGQPNTEAFF

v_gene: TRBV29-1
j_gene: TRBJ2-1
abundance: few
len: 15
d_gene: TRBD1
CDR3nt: TGCAGCGTTGAGGGACAGGGGCTAACCTACAATGAGCAGTTCTTC
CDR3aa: CSVEGQGLTYNEQFF

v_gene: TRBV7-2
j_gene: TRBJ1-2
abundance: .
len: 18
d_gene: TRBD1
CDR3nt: TGTGCCAGCAGCTTAGTAACGGGACAGTTCTACACTAACTATGGCTACACCTTC
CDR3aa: CASSLVTGQFYTNYGYTF

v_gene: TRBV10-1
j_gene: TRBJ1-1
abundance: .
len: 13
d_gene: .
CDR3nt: TGCGCCAGCAGACAGGGCCTGAACACTGAAGCTTTCTTT
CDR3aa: CASRQGLNTEAFF

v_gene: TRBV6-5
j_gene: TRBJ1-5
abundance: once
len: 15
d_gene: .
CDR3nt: TGTGCCAGCAGATTGACACGTTATAGCAATCAGCCCCAGCATTTT
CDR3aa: CASRLTRYSNQPQHF

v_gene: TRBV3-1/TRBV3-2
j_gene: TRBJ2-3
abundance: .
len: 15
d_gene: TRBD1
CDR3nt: TGTGCCAGCGCCCGACAGGGTGATAACACAGATACGCAGTATTTT
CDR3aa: CASARQGDNTDTQYF

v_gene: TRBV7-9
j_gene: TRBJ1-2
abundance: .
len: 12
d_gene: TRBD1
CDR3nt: TGTGCCATCCAGACAGGGCCCTATGGCTACACCTTC
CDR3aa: CAIQTGPYGYTF

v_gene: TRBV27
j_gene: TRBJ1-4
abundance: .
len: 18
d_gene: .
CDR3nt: TGTGCCAGCAGTTTATCGGGACAAGGACCCGGGGTGGGTGAAAAACTGTTTTTT
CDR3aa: CASSLSGQGPGVGEKLFF

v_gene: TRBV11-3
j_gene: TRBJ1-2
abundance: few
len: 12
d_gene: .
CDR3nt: TGTGCCAGCAGCTTCCAGGGAATTGGCTACACCTTC
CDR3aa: CASSFQGIGYTF

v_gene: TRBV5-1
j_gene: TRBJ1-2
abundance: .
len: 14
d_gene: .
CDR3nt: TGCGCCAGCAGCTTGGACGGTCCTAACTATGGCTACACCTTC
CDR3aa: CASSLDGPNYGYTF

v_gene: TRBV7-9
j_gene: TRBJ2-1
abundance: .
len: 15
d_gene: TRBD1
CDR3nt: TGTGCCAGCAGCCGGAGTCCCGGGACAGGCTTAGAGCAGTTCTTC
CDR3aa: CASSRSPGTGLEQFF

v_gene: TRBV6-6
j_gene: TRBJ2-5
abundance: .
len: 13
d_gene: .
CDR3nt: TGTGCCAGCAGTTCGCCGGGGCAAGAGACCCAGTACTTC
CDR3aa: CASSSPGQETQYF

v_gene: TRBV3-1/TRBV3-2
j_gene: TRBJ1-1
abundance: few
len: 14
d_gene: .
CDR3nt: TGTGCCAGCAGCCAAGTACATATGAACACTGAAGCTTTCTTT
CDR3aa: CASSQVHMNTEAFF

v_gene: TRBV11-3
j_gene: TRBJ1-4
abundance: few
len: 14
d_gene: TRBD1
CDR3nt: TGTGCCAGCAGCCTCGGACAGGGTTTGGAAAAACTGTTTTTT
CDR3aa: CASSLGQGLEKLFF

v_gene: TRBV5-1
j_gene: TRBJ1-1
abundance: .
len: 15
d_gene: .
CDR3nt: TGCGCCAGCAGCCCCACCTGGACAGCCGTCGCCGAAGCTTTCTTT
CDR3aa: CASSPTWTAVAEAFF